The 13 T cell receptor beta chains below all came from one sample that was sequenced in a study of blood T cell repertoires in COVID-19. Clones were read by immunoSEQ multiplex PCR, and TCRdb kept only the in-frame ones, dropping some. The table includes roughly 250,000 clones, 82% detected once. The sequenced sample was peripheral blood. The receptor source for this set is a woman over 75 with active or convalescent COVID-19.

This clone has just a few counts. The rearrangement uses TRBV6-5 and TRBJ1-2, with D perhaps matching TRBD1 (6 bases). Trimming took off 7 bases at V and 2 bases at J, with 17 bases between the two ends. CDR3 length: 15 amino acids. Germline CDR1 MNHEY, CDR2 SVGAGI. The CDR3 DNA follows: TGTGCCAGCACCCCAACAGGGACGGGGAACTATGGCTACACCTTC. This sequence encodes CASTPTGTGNYGYTF.

The CDR3 DNA is TGTGCCACCAGCAGATTCAGTGAGAACACTGAAGCTTTCTTT. It yields the protein CATSRFSENTEAFF. V and J are TRBV15 and TRBJ1-1, with D unresolved. The CDR3 totals 14 residues. V was trimmed by 2 bases and J by 1 base, leaving 8 bases between them. In germline, CDR1 is LNHNV, CDR2 YYDKDF (reference sequence).

The V call is TRBV2, the J call TRBJ1-4, with 7 bases fitting TRBD1. There are 16 residues in the CDR3. V dropped 1 base and J dropped 0; count of bases not matched to a gene: 2. Germline V lookup: CDR1 SNHLY, CDR2 FYNNEI. CDR3 nucleotides: TGTGCCAGCAGTGAAGTTACAGGGGCAACTAATGAAAAACTGTTTTTT. Translating it yields CASSEVTGATNEKLFF.

This rearrangement joins TRBV4-2 to TRBJ2-3, with a weak D call TRBD2 (5 bases). The V gene's germline CDR1 is LGHNA and CDR2 YNFKEQ. The CDR3 loop spans 14 amino acids. The V end was cut by 3 bases, the J end by 5 bases, with 12 bases between. The CDR3 reads CASSQATTEDTQYF. The CDR3 region has the DNA TGTGCCAGCAGCCAGGCGACTACTGAAGATACGCAGTATTTT.

The chain uses TRBV28 and TRBJ1-4; the match to TRBD1 covers 8 bases. The CDR3 loop spans 16 amino acids. Germline loops: CDR1 MDHEN, CDR2 SYDVKM. Trimming at V came to 6 bases and at J to 5 bases, leaving 11 bases not matched to a gene. This CDR3 is CASRGTGGGLNEKLFF. The CDR3 region has the DNA TGTGCCAGCAGAGGGACAGGTGGGGGACTGAATGAAAAACTGTTTTTT.

The V gene is TRBV20-1, the J gene TRBJ1-3, with D unclear. This CDR3 has 14 amino acids. V was cut by 3 bases and J by 3 bases, with 12 bases left in between. Germline CDR1 is DFQATT and CDR2 is SNEGSKA (reference sequence). The CDR3 region is CSASGPNYGNTIYF. CDR3 nucleotides: TGCAGTGCTAGTGGGCCAAACTATGGAAACACCATATATTTT.

In this sample, this clone turned up a few times. This chain joins TRBV19 and TRBJ1-6; possible D gene TRBD1, 5 bases. With 11 bases removed from V and 2 bases from J, the gap between germline ends came to 19 bases. Per the germline V gene, CDR1 is LNHDA and CDR2 is SQIVND (reference sequence). This CDR3 spans 16 amino acids. CDR3 nucleotide sequence: TGTGCCCGCAGGGCGGGGAGGAGCGCCTATAATTCACCCCTCCACTTT. Translating gives CARRAGRSAYNSPLHF.

In its sample, this clone was seen once. Sequence at one end of the junction differs from germline and may be a read error. The rearrangement uses TRBV12-3 or TRBV12-4 and TRBJ1-3; 7 nucleotides match TRBD1. This CDR3 spans 13 amino acids. The CDR3 loop is CASSYRGGYTIYF. Written as DNA, the CDR3 is TGTGCCAGCAGTTACAGGGGTGGATACACCATATATTTT.

This chain uses TRBV2 with TRBJ1-4; TRBD1 aligns across 9 bases. The CDR3 consists of 14 residues. Germline V gene lookup returns CDR1 SNHLY and CDR2 FYNNEI. V was pared by 7 bases and J by 6 bases, with 6 bases of the junction left unmatched. The CDR3 DNA reads TGTGCCAGCACCACGGGGACAGGGCATGAAAAACTGTTTTTT. This codes for CASTTGTGHEKLFF.

The V and J genes are TRBV11-2 and TRBJ1-4, with D unresolved. V lost 5 bases and J lost 2, with 12 bases in between. This CDR3 is 15 amino acids long. Germline V gene lookup returns CDR1 SGHAT and CDR2 FQNNGV. The CDR3 DNA reads TGTGCCAGCAGCGCGTCAGGAGGGACTAATGAAAAACTGTTTTTT. It is translated as CASSASGGTNEKLFF.

The chain links TRBV27 to TRBJ2-3, with D perhaps TRBD2 (6 bases). Germline V gene sequence: CDR1 MNHEY, CDR2 SMNVEV (reference sequence). The CDR3 is 18 amino acids. V lost 4 bases and J 0 bases, leaving 20 bases between the germline ends. CDR3 loop: CASSYLSLGGFSTDTQYF. As DNA, the CDR3 is TGTGCCAGCAGTTATCTTTCACTCGGGGGTTTTAGCACAGATACGCAGTATTTT.

The CDR3, as DNA: TGTGCCAGCAGCCATAGACAGGGCCAAAACTATGGCTACACCTTC. Protein sequence: CASSHRQGQNYGYTF. The V and J genes are TRBV3-1 (or the pseudogene TRBV3-2) and TRBJ1-2; 7 positions agree with TRBD1. The CDR3 is 15 amino acids. CDR1 is LGHDT, CDR2 YNNKEL, per germline (reference sequence). Trimming at V came to 3 bases and at J to 2 bases, leaving 6 bases not matched to a gene.

The chain uses TRBV5-1 and TRBJ1-6; D call uncertain. The CDR3 contains 13 residues. V was cut by 6 bases and J by 8 bases, with 12 bases left in between. The germline gives CDR1 SGHRS, CDR2 YFSETQ. The CDR3 loop reads CASTPNPDSPLHF. DNA for the CDR3: TGCGCCAGCACCCCCAATCCAGATTCACCCCTCCACTTT.